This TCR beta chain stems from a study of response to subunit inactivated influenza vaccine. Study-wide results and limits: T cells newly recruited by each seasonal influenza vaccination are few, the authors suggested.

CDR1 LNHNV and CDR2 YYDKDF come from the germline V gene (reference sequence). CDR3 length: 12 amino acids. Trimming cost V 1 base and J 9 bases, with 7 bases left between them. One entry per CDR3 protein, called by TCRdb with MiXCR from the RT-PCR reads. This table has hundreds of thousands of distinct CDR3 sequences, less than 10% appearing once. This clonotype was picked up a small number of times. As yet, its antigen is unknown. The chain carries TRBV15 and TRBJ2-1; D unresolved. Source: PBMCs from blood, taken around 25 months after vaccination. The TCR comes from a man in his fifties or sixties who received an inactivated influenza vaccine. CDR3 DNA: TGTGCCACCAGCAGAGTAGGATTTGAGCAGTTCTTC. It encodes CATSRVGFEQFF.